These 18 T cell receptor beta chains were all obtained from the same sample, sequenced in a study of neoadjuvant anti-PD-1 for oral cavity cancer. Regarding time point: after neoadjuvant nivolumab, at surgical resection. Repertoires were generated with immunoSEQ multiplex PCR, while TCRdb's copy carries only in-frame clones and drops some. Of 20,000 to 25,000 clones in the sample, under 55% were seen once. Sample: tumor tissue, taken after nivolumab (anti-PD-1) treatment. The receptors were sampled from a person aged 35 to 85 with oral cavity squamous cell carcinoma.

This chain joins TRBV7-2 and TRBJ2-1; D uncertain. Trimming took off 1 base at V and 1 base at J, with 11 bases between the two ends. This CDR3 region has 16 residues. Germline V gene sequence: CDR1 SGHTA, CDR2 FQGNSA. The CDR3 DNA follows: TGTGCCAGCAGCTTAGGCGGCACCCCGTCCTACAATGAGCAGTTCTTC. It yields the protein CASSLGGTPSYNEQFF.

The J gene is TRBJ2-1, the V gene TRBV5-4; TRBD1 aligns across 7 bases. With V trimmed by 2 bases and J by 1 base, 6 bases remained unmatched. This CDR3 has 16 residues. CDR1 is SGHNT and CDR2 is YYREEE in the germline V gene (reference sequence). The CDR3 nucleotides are TGTGCCAGCAGCTTCCGACAGGGCTCTTCCTACAATGAGCAGTTCTTC. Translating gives CASSFRQGSSYNEQFF.

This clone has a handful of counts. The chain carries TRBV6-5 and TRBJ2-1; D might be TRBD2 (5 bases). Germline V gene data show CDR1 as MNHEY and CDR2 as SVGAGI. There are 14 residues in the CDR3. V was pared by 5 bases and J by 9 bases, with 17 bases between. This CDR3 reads CASSLGPYGGEQFF. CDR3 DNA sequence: TGTGCCAGCAGTCTTGGTCCATACGGAGGTGAGCAGTTCTTC.

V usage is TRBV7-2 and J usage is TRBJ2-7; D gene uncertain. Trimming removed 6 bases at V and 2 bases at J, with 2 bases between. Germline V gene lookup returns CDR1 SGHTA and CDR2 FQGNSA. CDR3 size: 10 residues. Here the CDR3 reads CASRAYEQYF. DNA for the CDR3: TGTGCCAGCAGGGCCTACGAGCAGTACTTC.

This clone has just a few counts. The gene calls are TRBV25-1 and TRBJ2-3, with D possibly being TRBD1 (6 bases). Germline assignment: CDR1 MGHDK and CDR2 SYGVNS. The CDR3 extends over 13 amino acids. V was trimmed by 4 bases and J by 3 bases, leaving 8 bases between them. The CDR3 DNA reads TGTGCCAGCAGTGTGGGGGCAACAGATACGCAGTATTTT. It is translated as CASSVGATDTQYF.

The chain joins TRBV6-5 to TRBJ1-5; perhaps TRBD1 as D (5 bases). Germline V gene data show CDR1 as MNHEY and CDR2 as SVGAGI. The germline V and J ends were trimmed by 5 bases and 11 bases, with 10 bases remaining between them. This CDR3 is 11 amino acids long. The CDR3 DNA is TGTGCCAGCAGTCTCGGGGGAGCCCAGCATTTT. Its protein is CASSLGGAQHF.

For the CDR3, the DNA is TGTGCCAGTAGTATCCCCCGGGGAGGGGCACTGGACGAGCAGTACTTC. Amino acids: CASSIPRGGALDEQYF. V and J are TRBV19 and TRBJ2-7; 7 positions match TRBD2. CDR1 LNHDA and CDR2 SQIVND come from the germline V gene (reference sequence). This CDR3 region has 16 residues. V was clipped by 3 bases and J by 5 bases; unmatched bases: 13.

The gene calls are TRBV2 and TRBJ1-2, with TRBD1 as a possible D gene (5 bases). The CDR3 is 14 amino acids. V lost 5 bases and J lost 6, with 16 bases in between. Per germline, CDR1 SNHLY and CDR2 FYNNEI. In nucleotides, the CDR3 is TGTGCCAGCAGTCTAAATCAGCAGGGTCATGGCTACACCTTC. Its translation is CASSLNQQGHGYTF.

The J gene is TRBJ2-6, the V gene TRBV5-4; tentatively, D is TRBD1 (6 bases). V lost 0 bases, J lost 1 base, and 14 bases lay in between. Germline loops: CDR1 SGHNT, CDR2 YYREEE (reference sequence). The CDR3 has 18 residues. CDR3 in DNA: TGTGCCAGCAGCTTGGGCGGTATGAGGGGGTCTGGGGCCAACGTCCTGACTTTC. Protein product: CASSLGGMRGSGANVLTF. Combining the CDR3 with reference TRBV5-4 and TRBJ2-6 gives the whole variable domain ETGVTQSPTHLIKTRGQQVTLRCSSQSGHNTVSWYQQALGQGPQFIFQYYREEENGRGNFPPRFSGLQFPNYSSELNVNALELDDSALYLCASSLGGMRGSGANVLTFGAGSRLTVL.

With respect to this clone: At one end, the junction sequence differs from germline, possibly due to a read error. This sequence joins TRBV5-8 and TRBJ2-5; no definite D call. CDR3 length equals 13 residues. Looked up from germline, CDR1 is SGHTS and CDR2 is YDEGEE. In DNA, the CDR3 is TGTGCCAGCAGTTTGGGAATCCAAGAGACCCAGTACTTC. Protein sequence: CASSLGIQETQYF. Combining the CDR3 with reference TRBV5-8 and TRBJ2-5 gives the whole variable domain EAGVTQSPTHLIKTRGQQATLRCSPISGHTSVYWYQQALGLGLQFLLWYDEGEERNRGNFPPRFSGRQFPNYSSELNVNALELEDSALYLCASSLGIQETQYFGPGTRLLVL.

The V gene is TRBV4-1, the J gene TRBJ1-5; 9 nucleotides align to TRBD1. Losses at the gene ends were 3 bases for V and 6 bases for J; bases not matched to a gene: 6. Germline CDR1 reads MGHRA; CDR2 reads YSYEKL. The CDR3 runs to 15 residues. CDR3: CASSHSGQGSQPQHF. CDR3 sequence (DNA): TGCGCCAGCAGCCACTCGGGACAGGGTAGTCAGCCCCAGCATTTT.

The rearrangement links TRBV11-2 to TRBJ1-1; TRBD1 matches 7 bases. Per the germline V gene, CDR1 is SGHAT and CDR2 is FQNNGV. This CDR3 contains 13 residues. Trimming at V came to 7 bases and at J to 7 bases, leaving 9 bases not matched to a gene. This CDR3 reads CASNSDRDHEAFF. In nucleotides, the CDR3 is TGTGCCAGCAACTCAGACAGGGACCATGAAGCTTTCTTT.

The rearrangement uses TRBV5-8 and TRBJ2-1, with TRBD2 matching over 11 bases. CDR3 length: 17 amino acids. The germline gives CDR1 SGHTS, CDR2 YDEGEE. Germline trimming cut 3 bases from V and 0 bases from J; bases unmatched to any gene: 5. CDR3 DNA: TGTGCCAGCAGCTACTCACTAGCGGGGGCCTCCTACAATGAGCAGTTCTTC. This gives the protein CASSYSLAGASYNEQFF.

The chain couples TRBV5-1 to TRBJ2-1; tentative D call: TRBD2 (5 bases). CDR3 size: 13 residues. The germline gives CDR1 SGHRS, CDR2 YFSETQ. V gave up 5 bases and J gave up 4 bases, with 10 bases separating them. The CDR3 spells CASSGLHYNEQFF. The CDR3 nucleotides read TGCGCCAGCAGTGGACTCCATTACAATGAGCAGTTCTTC.

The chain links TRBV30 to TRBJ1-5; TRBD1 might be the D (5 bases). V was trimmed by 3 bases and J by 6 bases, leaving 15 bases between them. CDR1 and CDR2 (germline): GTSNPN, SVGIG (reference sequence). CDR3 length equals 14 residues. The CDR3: CAWREKGSIQPQHF. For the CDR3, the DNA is TGTGCCTGGAGAGAAAAGGGGTCCATTCAGCCCCAGCATTTT.

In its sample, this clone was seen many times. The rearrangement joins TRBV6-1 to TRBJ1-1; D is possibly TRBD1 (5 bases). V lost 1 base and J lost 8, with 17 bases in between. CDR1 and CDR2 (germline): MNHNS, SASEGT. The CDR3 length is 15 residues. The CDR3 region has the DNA TGTGCCAGCAGTGAAGTTCCAGGGCATTTGGAGGAAGCTTTCTTT. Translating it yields CASSEVPGHLEEAFF.

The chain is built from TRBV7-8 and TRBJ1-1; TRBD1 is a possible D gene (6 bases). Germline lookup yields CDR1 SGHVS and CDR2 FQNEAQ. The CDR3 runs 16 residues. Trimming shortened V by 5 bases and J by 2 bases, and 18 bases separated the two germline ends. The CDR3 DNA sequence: TGTGCCAGCAGCCCCGTAGGGGGAGCGGGAAACACTGAAGCTTTCTTT. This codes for CASSPVGGAGNTEAFF.

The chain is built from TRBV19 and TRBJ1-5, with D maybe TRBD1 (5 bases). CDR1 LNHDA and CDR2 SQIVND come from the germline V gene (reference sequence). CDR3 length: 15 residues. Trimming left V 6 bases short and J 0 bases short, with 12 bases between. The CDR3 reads CASSLPGYSNQPQHF. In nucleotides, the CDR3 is TGTGCCAGTAGCCTACCAGGGTATAGCAATCAGCCCCAGCATTTT. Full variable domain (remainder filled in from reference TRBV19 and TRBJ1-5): DGGITQSPKYLFRKEGQNVTLSCEQNLNHDAMYWYRQDPGQGLRLIYYSQIVNDFQKGDIAEGYSVSREKKESFPLTVTSAQKNPTAFYLCASSLPGYSNQPQHFGDGTRLSIL.